The 26 T cell receptor beta chains given below trace back to one sample, sequenced in a study of blood T cell repertoires in COVID-19 (dated by TCRdb to about 2020). Libraries were built with the immunoSEQ multiplex PCR assay. The source is immuneACCESS, and TCRdb retained only in-frame sequences with V and J called. Part of the clones is not carried over; for the studies checked, unresolved V genes explain less than half of this, and the remainder is unexplained. This sample has about 120,000 clones in its table, and almost 85% of those were observed once. The ten largest clonotypes hold approximately 7% of the sample. The sequenced sample consisted of peripheral blood. The source of these receptors is an older man with active or convalescent COVID-19.

The chain has TRBV7-2 and TRBJ1-6; 8 positions agree with TRBD1. CDR3 length equals 16 residues. The germline gives CDR1 SGHTA, CDR2 FQGNSA. The ends lost 1 base at V and 8 bases at J; junction bases unmatched: 7. CDR3 protein: CASSLGAGTGDSPLHF. As DNA, the CDR3 is TGTGCCAGCAGCTTAGGAGCCGGGACAGGAGATTCACCCCTCCACTTT.

This clone was seen a handful of times. The chain is built from TRBV19 and TRBJ2-3; TRBD2 aligns across 11 bases. With 4 bases clipped from V and 5 bases from J, the junction kept 17 bases outside the gene matches. This CDR3 has 19 amino acids. CDR1 and CDR2 (germline): LNHDA, SQIVND (reference sequence). The CDR3 loop is CASSRGTRSLAGAEDTQYF. The DNA of the CDR3 is TGTGCCAGTAGTAGGGGGACACGATCACTAGCGGGGGCGGAAGATACGCAGTATTTT. Complete variable domain (other parts from reference TRBV19 and TRBJ2-3): DGGITQSPKYLFRKEGQNVTLSCEQNLNHDAMYWYRQDPGQGLRLIYYSQIVNDFQKGDIAEGYSVSREKKESFPLTVTSAQKNPTAFYLCASSRGTRSLAGAEDTQYFGPGTRLTVL.

The chain is built from TRBV10-2 and TRBJ1-5, with D possibly TRBD1 on 5 matching bases. V lost 4 bases to trimming and J lost 0 bases, with 10 bases between them. From germline, CDR1 is WSHSY and CDR2 SAAADI. The CDR3 loop spans 15 amino acids. The CDR3 DNA reads TGCGCCAGCAGTGTACAAGGGGATAGCAATCAGCCCCAGCATTTT. As protein: CASSVQGDSNQPQHF.

The CDR3 protein is CSVRGGSENEKLFF. Written as DNA, the CDR3 is TGCAGCGTAAGAGGGGGAAGTGAGAATGAAAAACTGTTTTTT. V and J are TRBV29-1 and TRBJ1-4, with D perhaps matching TRBD1 (6 bases). Between the trimmed V and J ends, which lost 6 bases and 5 bases, there was a span of 16 bases. In germline, CDR1 is SQVTM, CDR2 ANQGSEA. This CDR3 has 14 residues.

As DNA, the CDR3 is TGCGCCAGCAGCCTCGCCACAGGGGGCAGTAGCAATGAGCAGTTCTTC. It is translated as CASSLATGGSSNEQFF. The chain joins TRBV5-1 to TRBJ2-1; TRBD1 matches 9 bases. This CDR3 region has 16 residues. Looked up from germline, CDR1 is SGHRS and CDR2 is YFSETQ. Trimming at V came to 4 bases and at J to 6 bases, leaving 11 bases not matched to a gene.

The rearrangement links TRBV11-2 to TRBJ1-6; 9 bases are a match to TRBD1. This CDR3 region has 14 residues. Trimming took 5 bases from V and 9 from J; bases not matched to a gene: 5. Germline V gene data show CDR1 as SGHAT and CDR2 as FQNNGV. The CDR3 nucleotides read TGTGCCAGCAGCCCACGGACAGGGGTTTCACCCCTCCACTTT. Protein sequence: CASSPRTGVSPLHF.

The V call is TRBV27, the J call TRBJ2-1; 8 nucleotides align to TRBD1. CDR3 length equals 14 residues. In germline, CDR1 is MNHEY, CDR2 SMNVEV (reference sequence). The junction had 12 bases not matched to a gene; V was cut back by 8 bases and J by 9 bases. CDR3: CASSGGRLVGEQFF. In nucleotides, the CDR3 is TGTGCCAGCTCAGGGGGCCGTTTGGTTGGTGAGCAGTTCTTC.

The V gene is TRBV11-1, the J gene TRBJ2-7; a weak D match, TRBD2 (6 bases). The CDR3 runs to 14 residues. V was trimmed by 3 bases and J by 0 bases, leaving 9 bases between them. Germline CDR1 reads SGHAT; CDR2 reads FQDESV (reference sequence). In DNA form, the CDR3 reads TGTGCCAGCAGCTTTTACGGGAGCTCCTACGAGCAGTACTTC. This sequence encodes CASSFYGSSYEQYF.

This rearrangement joins TRBV4-3 to TRBJ2-1; no definite D call. The CDR3 extends over 14 amino acids. Germline V gene data show CDR1 as LGHNA and CDR2 as YSLEER. Trimming removed 0 bases from V and 10 bases from J, with 13 bases in between. The CDR3 region has the DNA TGCGCCAGCAGCCAAGATGTGGGCTTGGGCGAGCAGTTCTTC. It encodes CASSQDVGLGEQFF.

The J gene is TRBJ1-4, the V gene TRBV14, with 8 bases identical to TRBD1. Germline V CDR1 and CDR2: SGHDN, FVKESK. Trimming removed 5 bases from V and 0 bases from J; junction bases left unmatched: 11. The CDR3 has 18 residues. This chain's CDR3 is CASSSIRTGLSTNEKLFF. The CDR3 DNA reads as TGTGCCAGCAGCTCTATCCGGACAGGGCTTTCAACTAATGAAAAACTGTTTTTT.

The CDR3 reads CASNQPGQGSHEQYF. The CDR3 bases are TGTGCCAGCAATCAGCCGGGACAGGGGTCCCACGAGCAGTACTTC. This chain links TRBV28 with TRBJ2-7; TRBD1 matches at 10 bases. Germline assignment: CDR1 MDHEN and CDR2 SYDVKM. Germline trimming cut 7 bases from V and 5 bases from J; bases unmatched to any gene: 11. The CDR3 is 15 amino acids.

The chain is built from TRBV3-1 (or the pseudogene TRBV3-2) and TRBJ1-2; TRBD1 might be the D (5 bases). CDR1 and CDR2 from the germline V gene are LGHDT and YNNKEL (reference sequence). Between the trimmed V and J ends, which lost 7 bases and 7 bases, there was a span of 13 bases. The length of the CDR3 is 12 residues. The CDR3: CASTPAGGGYTF. CDR3 DNA: TGTGCCAGCACCCCTGCCGGGGGTGGCTACACCTTC.

The genes are TRBV21-1 and TRBJ1-1; the listed D gene, TRBD1, was not tested against the DNA. TRBV21-1 constitutes a pseudogene. The CDR3 runs 16 residues. The CDR3 region has the DNA TGTGCCAGCAGCAAAACTTCCGGGACAGAGAACACTGAAGCTTTCTTT. Translation gives CASSKTSGTENTEAFF.

The chain joins TRBV6-2 or TRBV6-3 to TRBJ1-4; D perhaps matches TRBD1 (6 bases). The CDR3 covers 16 residues. V was pared by 4 bases and J by 7 bases, with 19 bases between. CDR1 and CDR2 (germline): MNHEY, SVGEGT. CDR3 sequence reads: CASSSSETGRREKLFF. CDR3 nucleotides: TGTGCCAGCAGTTCCTCGGAGACAGGCCGGCGTGAAAAACTGTTTTTT.

The rearrangement joins TRBV7-8 to TRBJ1-2, with D perhaps TRBD1 (5 bases). Germline CDR1 reads SGHVS; CDR2 reads FQNEAQ. The CDR3 has 15 residues. Between the trimmed V and J ends, which lost 1 base and 1 base, there was a span of 10 bases. CDR3 DNA sequence: TGTGCCAGCAGCTTAGAGGCCAGGGATAACTATGGCTACACCTTC. Translating it yields CASSLEARDNYGYTF.

V is TRBV7-8 and J is TRBJ2-7, with TRBD2 identical over 9 bases. The CDR3 is made up of 15 amino acids. Germline trimming cut 6 bases from V and 0 bases from J; bases unmatched to any gene: 6. Germline V lookup: CDR1 SGHVS, CDR2 FQNEAQ. The CDR3 DNA reads TGTGCCAGCAGACTACTAGCGGGTAACTCCTACGAGCAGTACTTC. The encoded protein is CASRLLAGNSYEQYF.

The chain couples TRBV19 to TRBJ1-4, with 7 bases that match TRBD1. Germline V CDR1 and CDR2: LNHDA, SQIVND (reference sequence). The CDR3 is made up of 14 amino acids. V was pared by 5 bases and J by 7 bases, with 7 bases of the junction left unmatched. This chain's CDR3 is CASSPGQLREKLFF. The DNA of the CDR3 is TGTGCCAGTAGTCCGGGACAGTTGCGTGAAAAACTGTTTTTT.

The V and J genes are TRBV27 and TRBJ1-3; the match to TRBD1 covers 8 bases. The CDR3 is made up of 14 amino acids. The ends lost 5 bases at V and 4 bases at J; junction bases unmatched: 4. Germline V gene sequence: CDR1 MNHEY, CDR2 SMNVEV (reference sequence). Here the CDR3 DNA reads TGTGCCAGCAGTCCGGACAGGGACGGAAACACCATATATTTT. It is translated as CASSPDRDGNTIYF.

This rearrangement joins TRBV29-1 to TRBJ2-3; D might be TRBD1 (5 bases). Germline CDR1 and CDR2: SQVTM and ANQGSEA. The CDR3 extends over 11 amino acids. V lost 5 bases to trimming and J lost 11 bases, with 14 bases between them. CDR3 sequence (DNA): TGCAGCGTTCTCACAATTGGACAGCAGTATTTT. Residues: CSVLTIGQQYF.

This clone was recorded a few times. This rearrangement joins TRBV7-9 to TRBJ1-2, with TRBD1 matching over 8 bases. The germline gives CDR1 SEHNR, CDR2 FQNEAQ (reference sequence). The J segment lost 6 bases and the V segment lost 5 bases, leaving 5 bases of the junction unmatched. The CDR3 has 13 amino acids. CDR3 sequence: CASSLDRGDGYTF. CDR3 in DNA: TGTGCCAGCAGCCTTGACAGGGGTGATGGCTACACCTTC.

This clone was detected only a few times. The J gene is TRBJ1-4, the V gene TRBV30, with D uncertain. V was clipped by 0 bases and J by 5 bases, with 7 bases between them. The CDR3 loop spans 13 amino acids. Germline V CDR1 and CDR2: GTSNPN, SVGIG (reference sequence). The CDR3: CAWSVRENEKLFF. DNA of the CDR3: TGTGCCTGGAGTGTGAGAGAAAATGAAAAACTGTTTTTT.

This chain links TRBV6-2 or TRBV6-3 with TRBJ2-5; 9 bases line up with TRBD1. The germline gives CDR1 MNHEY, CDR2 SVGEGT. The CDR3 is 17 residues long. The V segment lost 5 bases and the J segment 0 bases; nucleotides outside the gene matches: 10. As DNA, the CDR3 is TGTGCCAGCAGTAACTTCCGGGACAGGGCGTACCAAGAGACCCAGTACTTC. Its translation is CASSNFRDRAYQETQYF.

As DNA, the CDR3 is TGTGCCAGCAGTTACTCGAGAGTCTGGGAGACCCAGTACTTC. Translating it yields CASSYSRVWETQYF. J is TRBJ2-5 and V is TRBV6-2 or TRBV6-3; the D is unclear. Germline CDR1 MNHEY, CDR2 SVGEGT. V was shortened by 0 bases and J by 5 bases, with 10 bases between the two germline ends. This CDR3 is 14 amino acids long.

This sequence joins TRBV6-1 and TRBJ2-7; 8 bases are a match to TRBD2. CDR1 is MNHNS and CDR2 is SASEGT in the germline V gene. CDR3 length: 16 amino acids. The V gene end was trimmed by 1 base and the J gene end by 4 bases; junction bases not matched to a gene: 9. CDR3 DNA: TGTGCCAGCAGTGAAGTTAGGCGGGGGGTCCTATACGAGCAGTACTTC. Amino acid sequence: CASSEVRRGVLYEQYF.

This chain connects TRBV7-2 to TRBJ2-4, with 8 bases matching TRBD2. Per germline, CDR1 SGHTA and CDR2 FQGNSA. The CDR3 spans 19 residues. V was pared by 1 base and J by 0 bases, with 11 bases of the junction left unmatched. The CDR3 coding sequence is TGTGCCAGCAGCTTAGGACCTTCCGGGGGGGTTGGAGCCAAAAACATTCAGTACTTC. Protein sequence: CASSLGPSGGVGAKNIQYF.

This sequence joins TRBV3-1 (or the pseudogene TRBV3-2) and TRBJ1-5; 8 bases agree with TRBD1. After removal of 5 bases from V and 2 bases from J, the junction contained 2 bases not matched to a gene. The CDR3 is 14 amino acids. CDR1 is LGHDT and CDR2 is YNNKEL in the germline V gene (reference sequence). The CDR3 region has the DNA TGTGCCAGCAGCTTGGACAGGGGCAATCAGCCCCAGCATTTT. Amino acids: CASSLDRGNQPQHF.